This T cell receptor (beta chain) was obtained from a study of control samples from healthy donors and cancer patients. The CDR3 covers 15 residues. Germline V lookup: CDR1 SGHNT, CDR2 YYREEE (reference sequence). The J segment lost 5 bases and the V segment lost 4 bases, leaving 5 bases of the junction unmatched. The data were produced by immunoSEQ multiplex PCR, yet TCRdb's version contains in-frame clones alone and is incomplete. This sample has tens of thousands of clones, with less than 90% found just once. This TCR came from an older woman in good health. Sequenced: blood. The chain combines TRBV5-4 with TRBJ2-3; TRBD2 aligns across 12 bases. The chain's CDR3 is CASSPRTSGKDTQYF. DNA of the CDR3: TGTGCCAGCAGCCCTAGGACTAGCGGGAAAGATACGCAGTATTTT.